The subject of this entry is one T cell receptor beta chain. What it binds is not known. Trimming cost V 5 bases and J 10 bases, with 21 bases left between them. Germline V gene sequence: CDR1 MNHNY, CDR2 SVGAGI (reference sequence). The CDR3 is 16 amino acids. This specimen comes from a study of OX40 agonist ivuxolimab in advanced cancers. Findings and caveats of the study: The 0.1-3.0 mg/kg partial responders had among the lowest clonal expansion.

Measured with immunoSEQ multiplex PCR; TCRdb has only the in-frame clones, and not every one. The data hold 65,000 to 95,000 clones, with less than 95% observed a single time. This chain uses TRBV6-6 with TRBJ1-6; possibly TRBD1 for D (6 bases). Sequencing was performed on CD4+ or CD8+ T cells sorted from blood, taken in a trial of the OX40 agonist ivuxolimab. The TCR was taken from an adult with an advanced solid tumor such as melanoma, head and neck, liver or kidney cancer. The DNA for the CDR3 is TGTGCCAGCAGTGCCCTTCCGGATTCAAGGGGGTCACCCCTCCACTTT. It specifies CASSALPDSRGSPLHF.